The 4 T cell receptor beta chains reported below all come from one sample, sequenced in a study of blood T cell repertoires in COVID-19. The table came from immunoSEQ multiplex PCR; TCRdb's copy has only in-frame clones and leaves some out. The data show about 130,000 clones, around three quarters seen once. The specimen sequenced was peripheral blood. The receptors here all came from a man aged 40-49 years with active or convalescent COVID-19.

The chain couples TRBV5-1 to TRBJ2-7, with a weak D call TRBD1 (5 bases). Germline-derived CDR1 and CDR2 are SGHRS and YFSETQ. V lost 5 bases, J lost 4 bases, and 10 bases lay in between. The CDR3 sequence is 12 residues long. CDR3 protein: CASSRAGYEQYF. CDR3 DNA: TGCGCCAGCAGTAGGGCAGGGTACGAGCAGTACTTC.

V and J are TRBV4-1 and TRBJ2-7, with 7 bases lining up with TRBD2. The CDR3 covers 16 residues. The V segment lost 0 bases and the J segment 3 bases; nucleotides outside the gene matches: 8. Per the germline V gene, CDR1 is MGHRA and CDR2 is YSYEKL. This CDR3 reads CASSQDRTERGYEQYF. CDR3 in DNA: TGCGCCAGCAGCCAAGATCGGACTGAGCGGGGCTACGAGCAGTACTTC.

The chain has TRBV19 and TRBJ2-1; D call uncertain. The CDR3 contains 12 residues. Germline V lookup: CDR1 LNHDA, CDR2 SQIVND (reference sequence). Trimming stripped 2 bases from V and 7 bases from J, with 6 bases between. The CDR3 region has the DNA TGTGCCAGTAGTATAAACAGAAATGAGCAGTTCTTC. It specifies CASSINRNEQFF.

CDR3 amino acids: CASSHFGQGRYQPQHF. The CDR3 DNA sequence: TGCGCCAGCAGCCATTTTGGACAGGGGCGATATCAGCCCCAGCATTTT. The J gene is TRBJ1-5, the V gene TRBV4-1, with 9 bases fitting TRBD1. Per germline, CDR1 MGHRA and CDR2 YSYEKL. Trimming removed 3 bases from V and 5 bases from J; junction bases left unmatched: 8. The CDR3 loop spans 16 amino acids.